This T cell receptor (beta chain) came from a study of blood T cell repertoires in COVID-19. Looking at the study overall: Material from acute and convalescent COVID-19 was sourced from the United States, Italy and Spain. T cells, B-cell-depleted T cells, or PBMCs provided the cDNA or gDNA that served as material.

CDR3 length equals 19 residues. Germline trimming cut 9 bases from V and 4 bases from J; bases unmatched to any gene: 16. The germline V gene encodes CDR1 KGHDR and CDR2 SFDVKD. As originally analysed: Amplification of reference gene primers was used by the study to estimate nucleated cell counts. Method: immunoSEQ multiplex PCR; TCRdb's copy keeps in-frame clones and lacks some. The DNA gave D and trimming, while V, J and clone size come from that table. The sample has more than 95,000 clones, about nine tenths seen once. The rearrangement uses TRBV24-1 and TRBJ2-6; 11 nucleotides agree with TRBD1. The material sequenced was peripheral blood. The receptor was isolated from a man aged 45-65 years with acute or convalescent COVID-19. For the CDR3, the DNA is TGTGCCACCCGGAACCGAGACCGGGACAGGGGGTACGGGGCCAACGTCCTGACTTTC. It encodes CATRNRDRDRGYGANVLTF.